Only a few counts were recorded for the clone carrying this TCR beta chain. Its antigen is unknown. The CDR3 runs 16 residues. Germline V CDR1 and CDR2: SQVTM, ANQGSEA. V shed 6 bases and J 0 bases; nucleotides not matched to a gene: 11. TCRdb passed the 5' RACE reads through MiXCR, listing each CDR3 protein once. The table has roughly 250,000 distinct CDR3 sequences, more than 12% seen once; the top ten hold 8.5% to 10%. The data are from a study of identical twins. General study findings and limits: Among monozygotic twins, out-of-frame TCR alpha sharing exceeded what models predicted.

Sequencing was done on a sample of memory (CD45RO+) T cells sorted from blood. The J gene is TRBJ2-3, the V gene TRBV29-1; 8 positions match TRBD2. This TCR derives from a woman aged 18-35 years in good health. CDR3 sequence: CSVDTLAGKSTDTQYF. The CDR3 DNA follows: TGCAGCGTCGACACCTTAGCGGGGAAAAGCACAGATACGCAGTATTTT.